This T cell receptor (beta chain) stems from a study of radiotherapy plus CTLA-4 blockade in lung cancer. Overall study: Objective responses were observed in less than 20% of patients, and disease control was achieved by roughly 29%.

Focal radiation and CTLA-4 blockade (ipilimumab) were tested in chemo-refractory metastatic non-small-cell lung cancer patients. Study findings and constraints: Clones of tumor-derived TCRs expanded in blood after radiotherapy plus ipilimumab. Reportedly, early blood T cell clone dynamics best predicted response, with interferon-beta.

TCRdb's table, derived via immunoSEQ multiplex PCR, lists solely in-frame clones and lacks some. The sample carries about 50,000 clones, roughly 81% recorded once. Germline CDR1 SGHDN, CDR2 FVKESK. Trimming took 2 bases from V and 8 from J, leaving 3 bases between them. CDR3 length: 11 amino acids. As for this clone: What it binds is unknown.

The origin of this receptor is a human donor with non-small cell lung cancer whose response to radiotherapy plus ipilimumab could not be evaluated. Sequencing used peripheral blood, obtained from a patient treated with radiotherapy plus ipilimumab. The chain links TRBV14 to TRBJ2-2; D is uncertain. This chain's CDR3 is CASSQSGELFF. The CDR3 coding sequence is TGTGCCAGCAGCCAATCAGGGGAGCTGTTTTTT.